This entry describes one T cell receptor beta chain. Its target is unknown. The data are from a study of OX40 agonist ivuxolimab in advanced cancers. Background on the study: Patients were dosed intravenously with ivuxolimab at 0.01 to 10 mg/kg every 2 weeks. Regarding the study as a whole: Researchers report that CD8+ T cells had, on average, more expanded clones than CD4+.

The data were produced by immunoSEQ multiplex PCR, yet TCRdb's version contains in-frame clones alone and is incomplete. The repertoire holds approximately 76,000 clones, 70% to 90% seen once, with less than 0.8% in the top ten. The sequences come from CD4+ or CD8+ T cells sorted from blood, collected in a trial of the OX40 agonist ivuxolimab. This receptor was obtained from an adult with an advanced solid tumor such as melanoma, head and neck, liver or kidney cancer.

The CDR3 here is CASSPRDGKLFF. CDR3 sequence (DNA): TGTGCCAGTAGTCCCCGGGACGGGAAACTGTTTTTT. The chain uses TRBV19 and TRBJ1-4, with D possibly matching TRBD1 (5 bases). The CDR3 consists of 12 residues. V shed 5 bases and J shed 11 bases, with 12 bases lying between them. Per germline, CDR1 LNHDA and CDR2 SQIVND (reference sequence). Looking up the rest from reference TRBV19 and TRBJ1-4 gives the full variable domain: DGGITQSPKYLFRKEGQNVTLSCEQNLNHDAMYWYRQDPGQGLRLIYYSQIVNDFQKGDIAEGYSVSREKKESFPLTVTSAQKNPTAFYLCASSPRDGKLFFGSGTQLSVL.